Included here is one T cell receptor beta chain sequence, with context. Germline V CDR1 and CDR2: KGHSH, LQKENI. Between the trimmed V and J ends, which lost 1 base and 1 base, there was a span of 7 bases. This CDR3 is 14 amino acids long. The data were obtained in a study of blood T cell repertoires in COVID-19. Study details: Sample material is recorded as cDNA or gDNA derived from T cells, B-cell-depleted T cells, or PBMCs.

Sequenced by immunoSEQ multiplex PCR; TCRdb stores in-frame clones only, minus some. Found here are about 370,000 clones, roughly nine tenths of them singletons; the top ten hold around 0.86%. The source of this sequence is a woman aged 40 to 49 who had been exposed to COVID-19. The sequenced material came from PBMCs or T cells enriched from blood (not recorded which). The genes are TRBV18 and TRBJ2-5; D might be TRBD1 (5 bases). The CDR3 reads CASSPLQGQETQYF. CDR3 DNA sequence: TGTGCCAGCTCACCACTGCAGGGCCAAGAGACCCAGTACTTC. The full variable domain, its missing parts supplied by reference TRBV18 and TRBJ2-5, is NAGVMQNPRHLVRRRGQEARLRCSPMKGHSHVYWYRQLPEEGLKFMVYLQKENIIDESGMPKERFSAEFPKEGPSILRIQQVVRGDSAAYFCASSPLQGQETQYFGPGTRLLVL.